This T cell receptor (beta chain) was sequenced during a study of cytomegalovirus exposure and HLA in healthy donors. Primers: 60 Vbeta forward and 13 Jbeta reverse. Generated by immunoSEQ multiplex PCR, the TCRdb table keeps only in-frame clones and is missing some. The sample's table shows about 170,000 clones. Donors in the study were healthy people who gave bone marrow. A remark on this clone: The antigen remains unidentified. At the DNA level, this CDR3 is encoded by other sequences in the same sample as well.

Findings and caveats of the study: In a later analysis, parvovirus B19, influenza, CMV and Epstein-Barr virus appeared linked to several top co-occurrence clusters. TCR beta sequences reportedly predicted most subjects' HLA-A and HLA-B alleles accurately. A later analysis reportedly identified an Asian-associated ancestry cluster as carrying fewer N-insertions than the roughly 720-donor mean.

This sequence was found in a woman between 18 and 29 years old in good health and CMV-seropositive. Sequencing was done on a sample of PBMCs.

CDR3 residues: CASSRQGNTEAFF. In nucleotides, the CDR3 is TGTGCCAGCAGTCGACAGGGGAACACTGAAGCTTTCTTT. The chain employs TRBV2 and TRBJ1-1, with 7 bases that match TRBD1. Trimming at V came to 5 bases and at J to 1 base, leaving 1 base not matched to a gene. The germline gives CDR1 SNHLY, CDR2 FYNNEI. The CDR3 runs 13 residues.